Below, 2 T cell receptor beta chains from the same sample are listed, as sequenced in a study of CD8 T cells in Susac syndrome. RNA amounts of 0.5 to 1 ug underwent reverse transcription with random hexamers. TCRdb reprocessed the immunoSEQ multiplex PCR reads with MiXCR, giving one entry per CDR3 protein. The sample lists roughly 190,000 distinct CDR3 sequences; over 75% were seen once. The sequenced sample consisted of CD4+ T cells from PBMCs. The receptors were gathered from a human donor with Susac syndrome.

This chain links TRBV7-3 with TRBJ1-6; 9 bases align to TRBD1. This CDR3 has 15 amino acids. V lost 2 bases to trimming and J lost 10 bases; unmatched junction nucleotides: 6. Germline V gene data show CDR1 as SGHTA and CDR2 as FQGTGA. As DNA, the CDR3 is TGTGCCAGCAGCTTATTGGGACAGGGAGGATCACCCCTCCACTTT. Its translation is CASSLLGQGGSPLHF.

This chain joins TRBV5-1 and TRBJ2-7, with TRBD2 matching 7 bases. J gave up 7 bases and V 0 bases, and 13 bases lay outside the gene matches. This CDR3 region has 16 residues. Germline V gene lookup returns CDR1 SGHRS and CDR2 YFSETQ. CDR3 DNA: TGCGCCAGCAGCTTGGCAGCTAGCGGTATAACTACGGAGCAGTACTTC. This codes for CASSLAASGITTEQYF.